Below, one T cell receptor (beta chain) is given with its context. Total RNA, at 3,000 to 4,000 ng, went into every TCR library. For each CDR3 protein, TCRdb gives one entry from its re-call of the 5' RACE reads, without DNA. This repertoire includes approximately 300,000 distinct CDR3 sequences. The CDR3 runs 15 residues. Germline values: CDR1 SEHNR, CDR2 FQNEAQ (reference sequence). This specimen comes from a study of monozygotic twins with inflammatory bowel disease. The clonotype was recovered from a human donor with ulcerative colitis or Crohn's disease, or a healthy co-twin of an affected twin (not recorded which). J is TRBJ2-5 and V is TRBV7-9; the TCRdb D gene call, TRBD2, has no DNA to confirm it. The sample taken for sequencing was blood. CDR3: CASSFGLAGTETQYF.